The 13 T cell receptor beta chains in this list originate from one sample, sequenced in a study of regulatory T cells in long-lasting Graves disease. Time point reported: persistent/refractory GD, antithyroid drugs over 5 years with positive TRAb. TCR sequences were obtained from RNA taken from PBMCs. Construction of the TCR beta libraries employed iRepertoire HTBI primers in conjunction with Arm-PCR of CDR3 regions. TCRdb reprocessed the multiplex PCR reads via MiXCR and lists one record per CDR3 protein. The sample shows approximately 290,000 distinct CDR3 sequences, 20% to 25% of them seen only once. The sequences come from peripheral blood mononuclear cells (PBMCs), collected when the disease was refractory, from a patient treated with antithyroid drugs. The receptor set was obtained from a female donor with Graves disease.

The V gene is TRBV29-1, the J gene TRBJ2-7; 14 bases align to TRBD2. CDR1 SQVTM and CDR2 ANQGSEA come from the germline V gene. With V trimmed by 4 bases and J by 3 bases, 5 bases remained unmatched. The CDR3 runs to 15 residues. CDR3 residues: CSVAQGLAGDYEQYF. The DNA for the CDR3 is TGCAGCGTTGCACAGGGACTAGCGGGAGACTACGAGCAGTACTTC.

This clonotype has more than one count but fewer than ten. The chain is built from TRBV29-1 and TRBJ1-4; tentatively, D is TRBD1 (6 bases). The V and J ends lost 6 bases and 7 bases respectively, with 12 bases between them. The CDR3 loop spans 12 amino acids. Germline lookup yields CDR1 SQVTM and CDR2 ANQGSEA. CDR3 in amino acids: CSVIQGGEKLFF. The CDR3 DNA sequence: TGCAGCGTGATACAGGGAGGTGAAAAACTGTTTTTT. The variable domain in full, with the rest retrieved from reference TRBV29-1 and TRBJ1-4, is SAVISQKPSRDICQRGTSLTIQCQVDSQVTMMFWYRQQPGQSLTLIATANQGSEATYESGFVIDKFPISRPNLTFSTLTVSNMSPEDSSIYLCSVIQGGEKLFFGSGTQLSVL.

This clonotype was found many times. The chain carries TRBV7-9 and TRBJ2-7; tentatively, D is TRBD2 (5 bases). V lost 2 bases and J 0 bases, leaving 8 bases between the germline ends. Per germline, CDR1 SEHNR and CDR2 FQNEAQ (reference sequence). This CDR3 has 14 residues. The CDR3 reads CASSLLGDSYEQYF. In DNA, the CDR3 is TGTGCCAGCAGCTTATTGGGAGACTCCTACGAGCAGTACTTC. The variable domain in full, with the rest retrieved from reference TRBV7-9 and TRBJ2-7, is DTGVSQNPRHKITKRGQNVTFRCDPISEHNRLYWYRQTLGQGPEFLTYFQNEAQLEKSRLLSDRFSAERPKGSFSTLEIQRTEQGDSAMYLCASSLLGDSYEQYFGPGTRLTVT.

There are many counts of this clonotype. The chain combines TRBV6-5 with TRBJ1-5, with D tentatively TRBD1 (6 bases). V lost 0 bases and J 0 bases, leaving 33 bases between the germline ends. In germline, CDR1 is MNHEY, CDR2 SVGAGI. The CDR3 contains 24 residues. In DNA form, the CDR3 reads TGTGCCAGCAGTTACTCCCCGGACAGACAGCTACGGACCCAAACCCCTCCTAGCAATCAGCCCCAGCATTTT. Translation: CASSYSPDRQLRTQTPPSNQPQHF.

This clonotype was seen many times. This sequence joins TRBV6-1 and TRBJ2-7, with D perhaps being TRBD1 or TRBD2 (5 bases each). This CDR3 spans 13 amino acids. Germline V CDR1 and CDR2: MNHNS, SASEGT. V shed 6 bases and J shed 9 bases, with 18 bases lying between them. CDR3 DNA sequence: TGTGCCAGCAGCCCGGGACCAGGATCAAGGCAGTACTTC. This codes for CASSPGPGSRQYF.

This clonotype was seen more than once but under ten times. This rearrangement joins TRBV14 to TRBJ2-7; 10 nucleotides agree with TRBD1. After removal of 0 bases from V and 4 bases from J, the junction contained 12 bases not matched to a gene. Germline CDR1 is SGHDN and CDR2 is FVKESK. This CDR3 region has 18 residues. The CDR3 DNA is TGTGCCAGCAGCCAAGATCCTCCGGGACAGGGGTACCCTTACGAGCAGTACTTC. The encoded protein is CASSQDPPGQGYPYEQYF. The full variable domain, rest sourced from reference TRBV14 and TRBJ2-7, is EAGVTQFPSHSVIEKGQTVTLRCDPISGHDNLYWYRRVMGKEIKFLLHFVKESKQDESGMPNNRFLAERTGGTYSTLKVQPAELEDSGVYFCASSQDPPGQGYPYEQYFGPGTRLTVT.

This clonotype has just a few counts. V and J are TRBV4-1 and TRBJ2-7; D may be TRBD1 or TRBD2 (5 bases each). The length of the CDR3 is 14 residues. The V end was cut by 4 bases, the J end by 5 bases, with 15 bases between. CDR1 is MGHRA, CDR2 YSYEKL, per germline. Written as DNA, the CDR3 is TGCGCCAGCAGCCCCCGCCAGGGAGAAAACGAGCAGTACTTC. Translating it yields CASSPRQGENEQYF.

A few counts support this clonotype. This sequence joins TRBV6-2 or TRBV6-3 and TRBJ1-2; perhaps TRBD1 as D (6 bases). There are 15 residues in the CDR3. Germline-derived CDR1 and CDR2 are MNHEY and SVGEGT. The V end was cut by 0 bases, the J end by 3 bases, with 11 bases between. CDR3 region: CASSYSSQGHYGYTF. The CDR3 DNA reads TGTGCCAGCAGTTACTCGTCACAGGGTCACTATGGCTACACCTTC.

This clonotype appeared many times. The V gene is TRBV11-2, the J gene TRBJ2-5; perhaps D is TRBD1 or TRBD2 (6 bases each). V was shortened by 8 bases and J by 2 bases, with 24 bases between the two germline ends. Germline lookup yields CDR1 SGHAT and CDR2 FQNNGV. The CDR3 is 17 residues long. CDR3 nucleotide sequence: TGTGCCAGCGCGGGGCAGGGGTTTATCACACAACAAGAGACCCAGTACTTC. This gives the protein CASAGQGFITQQETQYF. The variable domain in full, completed from reference TRBV11-2 and TRBJ2-5, reads EAGVAQSPRYKIIEKRQSVAFWCNPISGHATLYWYQQILGQGPKLLIQFQNNGVVDDSQLPKDRFSAERLKGVDSTLKIQPAKLEDSAVYLCASAGQGFITQQETQYFGPGTRLLVL.

The chain carries TRBV10-3 and TRBJ2-5, with D maybe TRBD2 (5 bases). This CDR3 comprises 13 residues. CDR1 is ENHRY and CDR2 is SYGVKD in the germline V gene. V lost 5 bases, J lost 5 bases, and 12 bases lay in between. CDR3 protein: CAISPRAEETQYF. The CDR3 DNA is TGTGCCATCAGTCCGCGGGCGGAGGAGACCCAGTACTTC.

The chain uses TRBV29-1 and TRBJ2-7; D perhaps matches TRBD1 (5 bases). The germline gives CDR1 SQVTM, CDR2 ANQGSEA. V lost 3 bases and J lost 3, with 6 bases in between. The length of the CDR3 is 11 residues. The CDR3 coding sequence is TGCAGCGTTGACGACAGCTACGAGCAGTACTTC. Its protein is CSVDDSYEQYF.

The gene calls are TRBV27 and TRBJ2-3, with 12 bases fitting TRBD2. Per the germline V gene, CDR1 is MNHEY and CDR2 is SMNVEV (reference sequence). After removal of 6 bases from V and 8 bases from J, the junction contained 9 bases not matched to a gene. CDR3 length: 15 amino acids. CDR3 loop: CASRAGTSGLVTQYF. As DNA, the CDR3 is TGTGCCAGCAGGGCCGGGACTAGCGGGTTGGTTACGCAGTATTTT.

The chain is built from TRBV3-1 and TRBJ2-2, with D possibly TRBD2 on 6 matching bases. Germline lookup yields CDR1 LGHDT and CDR2 YNNKEL (reference sequence). There are 15 residues in the CDR3. V lost 3 bases and J lost 3, with 11 bases in between. The chain's CDR3 is CASSQGLSDTGELFF. The CDR3 DNA follows: TGTGCCAGCAGCCAGGGACTCTCAGACACCGGGGAGCTGTTTTTT.